What follows is one TCR beta chain and its context. What it binds is unknown. The sample is drawn from a study of spatial heterogeneity in lung cancer. Study in general: The library had UMIs, and each TCR and UMI pair averaged more than ten raw reads. Overall study findings and caveats: At resection, ubiquitous expanded tumor TCRs appeared in blood more than at follow-up.

A unique molecular identifier was attached to every TCR cDNA molecule. TCRdb re-analysed the 5' RACE reads in MiXCR, keeping a single row per CDR3 protein. The table records 3,300 or so distinct CDR3 sequences, 15% to 20% of them present only once. CDR1 is KGHSH and CDR2 is LQKENI in the germline V gene. There are 17 residues in the CDR3. V was trimmed by 1 base and J by 6 bases, leaving 20 bases between them. This sample's time point: blood at routine non-recurrence follow-up after resection. No cells were sorted before sequencing. The whole RNA sequenced was extracted from tumor, nontumor lung or frozen PBMC.

This sample comprised PBMCs, obtained at follow-up. The clonotype was recovered from a male donor with early-stage non-small cell lung cancer. The chain combines TRBV18 with TRBJ2-3; D may be TRBD1 or TRBD2 (5 bases each). CDR3 sequence: CASSPRSGQGEVDTQYF. For the CDR3, the DNA is TGTGCCAGCTCACCACGCTCGGGGCAGGGTGAGGTTGATACGCAGTATTTT.